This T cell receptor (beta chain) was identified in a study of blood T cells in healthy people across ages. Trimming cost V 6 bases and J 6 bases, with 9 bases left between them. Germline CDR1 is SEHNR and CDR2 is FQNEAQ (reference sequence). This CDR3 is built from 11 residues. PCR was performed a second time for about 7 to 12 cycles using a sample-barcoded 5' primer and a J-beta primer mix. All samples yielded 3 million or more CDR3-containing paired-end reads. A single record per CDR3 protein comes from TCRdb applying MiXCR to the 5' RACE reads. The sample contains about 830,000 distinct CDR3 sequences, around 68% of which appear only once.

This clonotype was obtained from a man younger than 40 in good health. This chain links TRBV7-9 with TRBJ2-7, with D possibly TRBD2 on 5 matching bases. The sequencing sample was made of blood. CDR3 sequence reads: CASRREGEQYF. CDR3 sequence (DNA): TGTGCCAGCAGGAGAGAGGGCGAGCAGTACTTC.